This is a list of T cell receptor beta chains from one sample in a study of patients and donors after allogeneic stem cell transplantation. TCRdb analysed the RT-PCR reads with MiXCR anew, one entry per CDR3 protein. The repertoire consists of roughly 250,000 distinct CDR3 sequences, with roughly an eighth occurring once and the leading ten covering approximately 10%. The sequencing sample was made of blood, either unsorted or a sorted T cell fraction (not recorded which). The receptors were sampled from a human donor who was either an allogeneic HSCT recipient or a stem cell or donor lymphocyte infusion donor (not recorded which). It is not recorded whose cells these are; they may come from a transplant donor. CDR3s include the opening cysteine and the closing phenylalanine or tryptophan. The order of the fields is D gene, J gene, V gene, clone size, CDR3 protein, CDR3 DNA. The D gene is left open where the match is weak. Only part of the rows carry a size: once, few, many, or a class if the clone is expanded.

D gene: NA; J gene: TRBJ2-4; V gene: TRBV11-2; clone size: many; CDR3 protein: CASSSLRGSLAKNIQYF; CDR3 DNA: TGTGCCAGCAGCTCCCTCCGGGGGTCGCTAGCCAAAAACATTCAGTACTTC
D gene: NA; J gene: TRBJ1-3; V gene: TRBV10-1; clone size: few; CDR3 protein: CASNRADGNTIYF; CDR3 DNA: TGCGCCAGCAACAGGGCGGATGGAAACACCATATATTTT
D gene: NA; J gene: TRBJ1-1; V gene: TRBV19; clone size: many; CDR3 protein: CASTEYRNTEAFF; CDR3 DNA: TGTGCCAGTACGGAGTACAGGAACACTGAAGCTTTCTTT
D gene: NA; J gene: TRBJ2-1; V gene: TRBV4-2; clone size: few; CDR3 protein: CASSQSLVRAHEQFF; CDR3 DNA: TGTGCCAGCAGCCAGTCGTTGGTCAGGGCCCATGAGCAGTTCTTC
D gene: NA; J gene: TRBJ2-5; V gene: TRBV5-1; clone size: NA; CDR3 protein: CASSLKRETQYF; CDR3 DNA: TGCGCCAGCAGCTTGAAGCGGGAGACCCAGTACTTC
D gene: NA; J gene: TRBJ2-7; V gene: TRBV6-2/TRBV6-3; clone size: few; CDR3 protein: CASSETWVGGEQYF; CDR3 DNA: TGTGCCAGCAGTGAGACTTGGGTTGGCGGCGAGCAGTACTTC
D gene: NA; J gene: TRBJ2-7; V gene: TRBV4-3; clone size: few; CDR3 protein: CASSQLTGSLEEQYF; CDR3 DNA: TGCGCCAGCAGCCAACTGACAGGCTCCTTGGAGGAGCAGTACTTC
D gene: TRBD2; J gene: TRBJ2-3; V gene: TRBV29-1; clone size: few; CDR3 protein: CSVEPGGGDTQYF; CDR3 DNA: TGCAGCGTTGAACCCGGGGGGGGAGATACGCAGTATTTT
D gene: TRBD1; J gene: TRBJ1-2; V gene: TRBV4-2; clone size: many; CDR3 protein: CASSQEGQGYGYTF; CDR3 DNA: TGTGCCAGCAGCCAAGAGGGACAGGGCTATGGCTACACCTTC
D gene: NA; J gene: TRBJ2-1; V gene: TRBV10-3; clone size: few; CDR3 protein: CAISTGLLNNEQFF; CDR3 DNA: TGTGCCATCAGTACGGGACTTCTTAACAATGAGCAGTTCTTC
D gene: TRBD2; J gene: TRBJ2-3; V gene: TRBV20-1; clone size: NA; CDR3 protein: CSARGGAGVGDTQYF; CDR3 DNA: TGCAGTGCTAGGGGCGGTGCGGGAGTCGGGGATACGCAGTATTTT